A selection of T cell receptor beta chains follows, all from one sample in a study of T cells in Graves' hyperthyroidism and ophthalmopathy. TCRdb called the multiplex PCR reads again in MiXCR, with one record for every CDR3 protein. The table lists about 320,000 distinct CDR3 sequences, around 16% of them singletons. The sequenced sample was blood. These receptors originate from a man in his thirties or forties with Graves' hyperthyroidism. The CDR3 runs from the conserved cysteine through the conserved F or W. Each record gives: J gene, clone size, D gene, V gene, CDR3 DNA, CDR3 protein. D genes are given only for firm matches. For some rows the clone size is stated as once, few or many, or as a class when expanded; others skip it.

TRBJ2-1 - TRBD2 TRBV27 TGTGCCAGCAGTTTAGCGGCTAGCGGGAGCGATGAGCAGTTCTTC CASSLAASGSDEQFF
TRBJ2-7 many TRBD2 TRBV28 TGTGCCAGCAGTTTCAGGGCTAGCGGGGGTCAGGGGCCCTACGAGCAGTACTTC CASSFRASGGQGPYEQYF
TRBJ2-3 many TRBD1 TRBV10-1 TGCGCCAGCACCCGGGACAGGGCAGATACGCAGTATTTT CASTRDRADTQYF
TRBJ1-1 many TRBD1 TRBV2 TGTGCCAGTAAAACGGGACAGGGCTCAGCTTTCTTT CASKTGQGSAFF
TRBJ1-6 few - TRBV2 TGTGCCAGCAGTTTATCGGGGTATAATTCACCCCTCCACTTT CASSLSGYNSPLHF
TRBJ2-7 many TRBD2 TRBV10-3 TGTGCCATCAGTGAGGGGGGACTAGTGGGTAACGAGCAGTACTTC CAISEGGLVGNEQYF
TRBJ1-6 many - TRBV28 TGTGCCAGCAGTCCTACAGCGAGCTCCTATAATTCACCCCTCCACTTT CASSPTASSYNSPLHF
TRBJ1-2 many - TRBV28 TGTGCCAGCAGTTTAACCCTGACAGAGAAGGATGGCTACACCTTC CASSLTLTEKDGYTF
TRBJ1-5 many - TRBV12-3/TRBV12-4 TGTGCCAGCAGTTGGGGAAATCAGCCCCAGCATTTT CASSWGNQPQHF
TRBJ2-1 many TRBD2 TRBV10-3 TGTGCCATCCTCCAAACCCCGGGAGGGCCAAATGAGCAGTTCTTC CAILQTPGGPNEQFF
TRBJ2-7 many - TRBV27 TGTGCCAGCAGTTATAGGGGAAACTCCTACGAGCAGTACTTC CASSYRGNSYEQYF
TRBJ2-3 many TRBD2 TRBV7-3 TGTGCCAGCAGCCCCGGACTAGCGGGGGGTCTGTTGGATACGCAGTATTTT CASSPGLAGGLLDTQYF
TRBJ2-7 many - TRBV6-2/TRBV6-3 TGTGCCAGCAGCCCACTAGTTGTGGGAAACGAGCAGTACTTC CASSPLVVGNEQYF
TRBJ2-1 many - TRBV9 TGTGCCAGCAGCGTAGAGGAGGGTGAGCAGTTCTTC CASSVEEGEQFF